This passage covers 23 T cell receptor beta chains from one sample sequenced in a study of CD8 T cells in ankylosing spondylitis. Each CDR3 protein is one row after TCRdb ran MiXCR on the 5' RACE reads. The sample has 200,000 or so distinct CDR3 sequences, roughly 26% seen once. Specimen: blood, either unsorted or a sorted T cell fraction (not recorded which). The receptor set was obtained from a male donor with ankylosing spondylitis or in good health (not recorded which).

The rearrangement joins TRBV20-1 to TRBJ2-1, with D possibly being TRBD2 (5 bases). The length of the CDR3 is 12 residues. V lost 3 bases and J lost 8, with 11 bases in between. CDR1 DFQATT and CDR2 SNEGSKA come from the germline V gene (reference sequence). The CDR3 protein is CSASPRRDEQFF. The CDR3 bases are TGCAGTGCTAGCCCCAGGCGGGATGAGCAGTTCTTC.

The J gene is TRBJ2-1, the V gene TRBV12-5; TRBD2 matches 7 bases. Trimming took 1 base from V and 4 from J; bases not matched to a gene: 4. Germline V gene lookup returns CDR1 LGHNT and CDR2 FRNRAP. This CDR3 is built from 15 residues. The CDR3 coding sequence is TGTGCTAGTGGTTTGGGCGGGAGCCTATACAATGAGCAGTTCTTC. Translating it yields CASGLGGSLYNEQFF.

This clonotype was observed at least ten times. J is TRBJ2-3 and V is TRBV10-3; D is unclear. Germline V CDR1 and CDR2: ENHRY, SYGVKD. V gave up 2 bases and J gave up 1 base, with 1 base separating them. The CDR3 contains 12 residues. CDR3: CAISEGTDTQYF. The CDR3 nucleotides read TGTGCCATCAGTGAGGGCACAGATACGCAGTATTTT.

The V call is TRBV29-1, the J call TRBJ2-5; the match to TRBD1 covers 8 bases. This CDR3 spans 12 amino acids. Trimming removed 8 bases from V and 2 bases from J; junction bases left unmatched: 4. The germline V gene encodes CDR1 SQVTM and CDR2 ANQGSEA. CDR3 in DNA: TGCAGCCTACGGACAGGGCAAGAGACCCAGTACTTC. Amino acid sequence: CSLRTGQETQYF.

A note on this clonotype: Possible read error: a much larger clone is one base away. The CDR3 DNA follows: TGTGCCAGCAGCCAAGGGGCCTACGTCCTGACTTTC. Its protein is CASSQGAYVLTF. The chain has TRBV7-3 and TRBJ2-6; the D gene is possibly TRBD1 (5 bases). The CDR3 is 12 residues long. Per germline, CDR1 SGHTA and CDR2 FQGTGA.

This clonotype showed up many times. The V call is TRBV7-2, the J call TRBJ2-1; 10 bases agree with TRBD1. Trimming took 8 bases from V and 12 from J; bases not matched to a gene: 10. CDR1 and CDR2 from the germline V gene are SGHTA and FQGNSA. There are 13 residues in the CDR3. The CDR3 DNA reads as TGTGCCAGCCTACCGGGGACAGGGGTAGGGCAGTTCTTC. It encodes CASLPGTGVGQFF.

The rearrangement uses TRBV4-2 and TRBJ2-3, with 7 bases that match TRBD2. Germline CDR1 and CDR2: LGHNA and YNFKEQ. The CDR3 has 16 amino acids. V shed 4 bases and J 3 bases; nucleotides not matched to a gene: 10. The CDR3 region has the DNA TGTGCCAGCAGCCGAGGGGAGGGAGGGCCAACAGATACGCAGTATTTT. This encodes CASSRGEGGPTDTQYF.

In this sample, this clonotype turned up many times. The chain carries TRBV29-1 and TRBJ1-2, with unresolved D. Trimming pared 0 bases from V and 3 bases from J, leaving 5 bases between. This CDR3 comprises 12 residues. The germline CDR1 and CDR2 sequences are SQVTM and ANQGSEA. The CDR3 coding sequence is TGCAGCGTTGAAGACCGGGACTATGGCTACACCTTC. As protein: CSVEDRDYGYTF.

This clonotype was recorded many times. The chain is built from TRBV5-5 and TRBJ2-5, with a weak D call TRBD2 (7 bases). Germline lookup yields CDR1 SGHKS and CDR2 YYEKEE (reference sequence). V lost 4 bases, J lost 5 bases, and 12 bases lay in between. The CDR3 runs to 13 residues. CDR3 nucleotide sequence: TGTGCCAGCAGCGGGGGGGACAAGGAGACCCAGTACTTC. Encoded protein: CASSGGDKETQYF.

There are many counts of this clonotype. The CDR3 DNA sequence: TGTGCCAGCAGTTTGAGACAGGCGGGTTCACCCCTCCACTTT. This codes for CASSLRQAGSPLHF. V usage is TRBV12-3 or TRBV12-4 and J usage is TRBJ1-6, with D possibly TRBD1 on 6 matching bases. V lost 3 bases, J lost 9 bases, and 12 bases lay in between. The CDR3 is 14 residues long.

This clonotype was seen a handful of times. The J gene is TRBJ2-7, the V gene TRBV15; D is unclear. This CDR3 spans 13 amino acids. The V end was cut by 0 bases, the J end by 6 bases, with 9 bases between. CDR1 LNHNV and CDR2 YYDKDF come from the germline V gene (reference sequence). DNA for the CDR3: TGTGCCACCAGCAGAGATCGATGGAGCGAGCAGTACTTC. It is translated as CATSRDRWSEQYF.

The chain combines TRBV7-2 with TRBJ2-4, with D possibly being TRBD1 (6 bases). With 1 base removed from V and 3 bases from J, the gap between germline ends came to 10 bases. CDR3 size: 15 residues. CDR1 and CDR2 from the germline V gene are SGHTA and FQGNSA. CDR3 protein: CASSLGQVVKNIQYF. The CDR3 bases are TGTGCCAGCAGCTTAGGACAGGTTGTCAAAAACATTCAGTACTTC.

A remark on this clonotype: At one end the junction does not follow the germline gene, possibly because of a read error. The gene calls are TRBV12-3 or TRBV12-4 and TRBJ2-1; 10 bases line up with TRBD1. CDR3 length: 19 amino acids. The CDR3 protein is CTSRTGQGGSSGSYNEQFF. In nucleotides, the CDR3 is TGTACCAGCAGGACCGGACAGGGGGGCTCCTCGGGCTCCTACAATGAGCAGTTCTTC.

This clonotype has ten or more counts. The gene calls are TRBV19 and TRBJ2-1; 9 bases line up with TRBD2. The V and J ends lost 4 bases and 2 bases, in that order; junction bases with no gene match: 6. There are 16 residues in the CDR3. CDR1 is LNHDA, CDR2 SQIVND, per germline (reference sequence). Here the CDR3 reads CASSKSSGTTYNEQFF. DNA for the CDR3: TGTGCCAGTAGTAAGTCTAGCGGGACCACCTACAATGAGCAGTTCTTC.

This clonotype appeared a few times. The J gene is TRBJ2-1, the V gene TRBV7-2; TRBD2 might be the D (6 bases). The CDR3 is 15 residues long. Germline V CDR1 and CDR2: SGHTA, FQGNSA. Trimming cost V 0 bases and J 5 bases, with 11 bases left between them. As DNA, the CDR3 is TGTGCCAGCAGCTTAGCGGACTATGGGAACAATGAGCAGTTCTTC. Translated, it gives CASSLADYGNNEQFF.

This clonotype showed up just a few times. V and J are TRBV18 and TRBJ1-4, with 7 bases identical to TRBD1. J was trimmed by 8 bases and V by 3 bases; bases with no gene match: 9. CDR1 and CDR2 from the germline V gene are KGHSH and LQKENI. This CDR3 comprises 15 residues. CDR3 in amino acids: CASSPDRDRPEKLFF. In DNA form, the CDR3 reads TGTGCCAGCTCACCTGACAGGGATCGTCCCGAAAAACTGTTTTTT.

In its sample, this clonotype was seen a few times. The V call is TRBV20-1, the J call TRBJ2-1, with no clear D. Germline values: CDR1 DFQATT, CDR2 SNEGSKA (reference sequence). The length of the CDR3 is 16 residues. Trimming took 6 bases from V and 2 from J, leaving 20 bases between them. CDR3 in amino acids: CSAHSWVGGAYNEQFF. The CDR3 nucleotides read TGCAGTGCCCATTCGTGGGTCGGCGGAGCCTACAATGAGCAGTTCTTC.

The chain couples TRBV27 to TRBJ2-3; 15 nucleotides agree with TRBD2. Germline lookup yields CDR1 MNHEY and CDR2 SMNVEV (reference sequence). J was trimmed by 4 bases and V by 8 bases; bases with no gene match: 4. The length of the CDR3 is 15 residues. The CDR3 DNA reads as TGTGCCAGCGCGGGACTAGCGGGAGGTGCAGATACGCAGTATTTT. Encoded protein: CASAGLAGGADTQYF.

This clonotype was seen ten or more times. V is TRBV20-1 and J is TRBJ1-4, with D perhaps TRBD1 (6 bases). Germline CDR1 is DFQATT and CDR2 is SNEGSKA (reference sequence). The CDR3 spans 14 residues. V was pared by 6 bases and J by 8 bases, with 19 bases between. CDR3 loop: CSALEGGPREKLFF. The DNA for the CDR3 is TGCAGTGCCCTCGAGGGGGGGCCAAGAGAAAAACTGTTTTTT.

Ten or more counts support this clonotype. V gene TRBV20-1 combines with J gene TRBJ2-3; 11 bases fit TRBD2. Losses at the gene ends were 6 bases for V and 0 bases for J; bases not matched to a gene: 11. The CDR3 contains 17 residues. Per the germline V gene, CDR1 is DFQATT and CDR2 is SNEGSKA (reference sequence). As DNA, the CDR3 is TGCAGTGCGAAGACTAGCGGGATCGAAGGTAGCACAGATACGCAGTATTTT. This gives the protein CSAKTSGIEGSTDTQYF.

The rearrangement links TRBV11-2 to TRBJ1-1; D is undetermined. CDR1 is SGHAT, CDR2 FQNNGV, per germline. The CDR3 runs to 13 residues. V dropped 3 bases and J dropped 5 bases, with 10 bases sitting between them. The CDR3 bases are TGTGCCAGCAGCTTTAGTCTTCTTACTGAAGCTTTCTTT. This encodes CASSFSLLTEAFF. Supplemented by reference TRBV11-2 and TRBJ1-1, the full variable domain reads EAGVAQSPRYKIIEKRQSVAFWCNPISGHATLYWYQQILGQGPKLLIQFQNNGVVDDSQLPKDRFSAERLKGVDSTLKIQPAKLEDSAVYLCASSFSLLTEAFFGQGTRLTVV.

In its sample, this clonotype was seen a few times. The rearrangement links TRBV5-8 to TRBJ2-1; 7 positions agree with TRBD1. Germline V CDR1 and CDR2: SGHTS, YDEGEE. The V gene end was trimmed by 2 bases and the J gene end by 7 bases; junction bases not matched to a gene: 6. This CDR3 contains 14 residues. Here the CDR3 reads CASSFGQDFNEQFF. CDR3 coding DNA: TGTGCCAGCAGCTTTGGACAGGACTTTAATGAGCAGTTCTTC.

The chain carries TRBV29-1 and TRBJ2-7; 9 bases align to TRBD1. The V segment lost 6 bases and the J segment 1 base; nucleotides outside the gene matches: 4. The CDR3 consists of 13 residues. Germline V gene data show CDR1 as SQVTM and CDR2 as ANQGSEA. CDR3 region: CSVGTGRSYEQYF. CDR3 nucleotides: TGCAGCGTCGGGACAGGGAGATCCTACGAGCAGTACTTC.